The clone carrying this T cell receptor beta chain appeared once. What it binds is unknown. This PCR relied on a set of 60 Vbeta primers and 13 Jbeta primers. The table came from immunoSEQ multiplex PCR; TCRdb's copy has only in-frame clones and leaves some out. Of about 120,000 clones in the sample, more than 80% were seen once. This sample is drawn from a study of cytomegalovirus exposure and HLA in healthy donors. Study findings and constraints: CMV serostatus was the sole immune exposure data available. As a later analysis showed, several of the most significant clusters appeared to be linked to common viral pathogens. The HLA-A and HLA-B alleles of most subjects were reportedly predicted accurately from TCR beta sequences.

Trimming left V 3 bases short and J 4 bases short, with 15 bases between. Per germline, CDR1 MNHEY and CDR2 SMNVEV (reference sequence). This CDR3 comprises 15 residues. The TCR was taken from a young man in good health and CMV-seropositive. The chain has TRBV27 and TRBJ1-1; tentative D call: TRBD1 (6 bases). Sequenced material: PBMCs. CDR3: CASSLLMGAGTEAFF. CDR3 coding DNA: TGTGCCAGCAGTTTGCTTATGGGGGCCGGCACTGAAGCTTTCTTT.